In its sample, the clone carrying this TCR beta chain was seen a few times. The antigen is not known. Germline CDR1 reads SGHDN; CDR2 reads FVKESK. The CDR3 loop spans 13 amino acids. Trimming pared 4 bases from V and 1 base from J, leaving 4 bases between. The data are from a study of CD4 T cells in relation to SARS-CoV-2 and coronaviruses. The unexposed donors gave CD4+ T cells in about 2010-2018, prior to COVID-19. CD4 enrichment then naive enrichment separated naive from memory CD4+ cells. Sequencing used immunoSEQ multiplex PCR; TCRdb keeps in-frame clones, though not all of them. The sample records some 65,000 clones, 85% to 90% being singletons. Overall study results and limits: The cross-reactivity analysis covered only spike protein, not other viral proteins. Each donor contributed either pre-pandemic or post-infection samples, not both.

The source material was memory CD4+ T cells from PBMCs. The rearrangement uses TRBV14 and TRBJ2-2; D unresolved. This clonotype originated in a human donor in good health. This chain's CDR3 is CASSPQNTGELFF. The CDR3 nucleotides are TGTGCCAGCAGCCCACAGAACACCGGGGAGCTGTTTTTT.